This T cell receptor (beta chain) was recorded in a study of cytomegalovirus exposure and HLA in healthy donors. Turning to the study itself: Inside one of the first data releases sat some 93 million unique TCRs taken from HLA-typed donors. Study-level points and caveats: Diagnosis of cytomegalovirus status made by the classifier reportedly showed high specificity and sensitivity. There was a cluster of highly shared sequence variants that was likely a sequencing artifact.

The PCR used 60 Vbeta and 13 Jbeta primers. Profiling relied on immunoSEQ multiplex PCR, and the TCRdb table lists in-frame clones only, not all of them. Here the sample spans around 27,000 clones, about 62% being singletons. This clone was detected ten times or more. Its antigen is not identified. Germline V gene sequence: CDR1 SGHVS, CDR2 FNYEAQ. The CDR3 consists of 14 residues. Trimming removed 1 base from V and 7 bases from J; junction bases left unmatched: 3. The rearrangement joins TRBV7-6 to TRBJ1-4; 7 nucleotides match TRBD1. The sample consisted of PBMCs. The sequence derives from a male donor in good health and CMV-seropositive. The CDR3 sequence is CASSLGGGGEKLFF. DNA of the CDR3: TGTGCCAGCAGCTTAGGAGGGGGCGGTGAAAAACTGTTTTTT.